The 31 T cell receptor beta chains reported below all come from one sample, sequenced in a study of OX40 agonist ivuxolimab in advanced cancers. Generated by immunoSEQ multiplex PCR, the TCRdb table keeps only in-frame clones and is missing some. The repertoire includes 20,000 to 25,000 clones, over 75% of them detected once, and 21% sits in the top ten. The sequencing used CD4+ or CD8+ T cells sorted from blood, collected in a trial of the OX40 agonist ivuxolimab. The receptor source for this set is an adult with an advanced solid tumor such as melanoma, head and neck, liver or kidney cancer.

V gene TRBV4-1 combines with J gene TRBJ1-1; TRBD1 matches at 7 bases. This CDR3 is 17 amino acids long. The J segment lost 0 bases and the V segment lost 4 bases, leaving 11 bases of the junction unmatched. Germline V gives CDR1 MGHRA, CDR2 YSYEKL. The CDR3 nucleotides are TGCGCCAGCAGCCCTCTATCTCCAGGGGGAATGAACACTGAAGCTTTCTTT. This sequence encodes CASSPLSPGGMNTEAFF.

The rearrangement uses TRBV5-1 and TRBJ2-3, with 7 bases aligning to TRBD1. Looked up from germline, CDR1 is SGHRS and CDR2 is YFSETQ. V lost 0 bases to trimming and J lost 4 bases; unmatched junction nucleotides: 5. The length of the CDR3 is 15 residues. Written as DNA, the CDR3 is TGCGCCAGCAGCTTGGGACAGGGTATTCCAGATACGCAGTATTTT. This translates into CASSLGQGIPDTQYF.

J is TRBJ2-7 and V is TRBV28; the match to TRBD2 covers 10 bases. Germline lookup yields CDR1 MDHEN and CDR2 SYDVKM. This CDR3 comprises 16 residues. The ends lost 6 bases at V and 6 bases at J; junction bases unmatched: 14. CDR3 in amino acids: CASSPSSGRFRGEQYF. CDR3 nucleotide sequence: TGTGCCAGCAGCCCTTCTAGCGGGAGATTCAGGGGCGAGCAGTACTTC.

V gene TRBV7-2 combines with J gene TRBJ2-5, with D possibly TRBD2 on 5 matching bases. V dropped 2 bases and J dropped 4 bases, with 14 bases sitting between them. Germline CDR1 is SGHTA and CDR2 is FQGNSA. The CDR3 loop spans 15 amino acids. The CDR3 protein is CASSLYASSGETQYF. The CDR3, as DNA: TGTGCCAGCAGCTTATATGCTAGCAGTGGAGAGACCCAGTACTTC. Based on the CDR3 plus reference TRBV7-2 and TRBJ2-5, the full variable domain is GAGVSQSPSNKVTEKGKDVELRCDPISGHTALYWYRQSLGQGLEFLIYFQGNSAPDKSGLPSDRFSAERTGGSVSTLTIQRTQQEDSAVYLCASSLYASSGETQYFGPGTRLLVL.

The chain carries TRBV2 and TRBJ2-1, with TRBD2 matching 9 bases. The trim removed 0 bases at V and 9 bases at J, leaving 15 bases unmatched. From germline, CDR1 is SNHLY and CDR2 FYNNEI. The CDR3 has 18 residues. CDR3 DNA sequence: TGTGCCAGCAGTGAAGCGCGGTTAGGCGGGGGGGTAGTGTCTGAGCAGTTCTTC. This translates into CASSEARLGGGVVSEQFF. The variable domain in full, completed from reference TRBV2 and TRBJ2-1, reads EPEVTQTPSHQVTQMGQEVILRCVPISNHLYFYWYRQILGQKVEFLVSFYNNEISEKSEIFDDQFSVERPDGSNFTLKIRSTKLEDSAMYFCASSEARLGGGVVSEQFFGPGTRLTVL.

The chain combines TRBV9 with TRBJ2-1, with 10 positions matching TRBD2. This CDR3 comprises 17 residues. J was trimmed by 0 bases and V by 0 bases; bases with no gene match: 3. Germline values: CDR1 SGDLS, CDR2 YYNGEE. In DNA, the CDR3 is TGTGCCAGCAGCGTAGCTAGCGGGAGTAGCTCCTACAATGAGCAGTTCTTC. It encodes CASSVASGSSSYNEQFF.

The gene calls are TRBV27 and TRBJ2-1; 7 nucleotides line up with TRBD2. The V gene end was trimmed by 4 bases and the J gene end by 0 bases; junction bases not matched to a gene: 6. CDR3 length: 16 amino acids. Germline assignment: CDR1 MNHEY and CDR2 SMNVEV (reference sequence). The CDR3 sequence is CASSSLAGSSYNEQFF. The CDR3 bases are TGTGCCAGCAGTTCCTTAGCGGGCAGCTCCTACAATGAGCAGTTCTTC.

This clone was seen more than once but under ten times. In nucleotides, the CDR3 is TGTGCGGGAACGTCGGCAGTCGAGTCAAACACTGAAGCTTTCTTT. Its protein product is CAGTSAVESNTEAFF. The V call is TRBV6-1, the J call TRBJ1-1; no clear D gene. From germline, CDR1 is MNHNS and CDR2 SASEGT. The CDR3 is made up of 15 amino acids.

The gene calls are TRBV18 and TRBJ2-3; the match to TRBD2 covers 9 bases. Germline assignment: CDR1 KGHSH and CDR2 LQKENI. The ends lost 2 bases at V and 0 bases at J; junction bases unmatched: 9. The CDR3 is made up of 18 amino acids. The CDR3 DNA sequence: TGTGCCAGCTCACCATCCCCGCCACTAGCGGGTAGCACAGATACGCAGTATTTT. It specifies CASSPSPPLAGSTDTQYF.

The DNA for the CDR3 is TGCGCCAGCAGCCAACCCCCTTTGACAGGTTCGACAGATACGCAGTATTTT. It encodes CASSQPPLTGSTDTQYF. The gene calls are TRBV4-1 and TRBJ2-3; maybe TRBD1 (6 bases). Per the germline V gene, CDR1 is MGHRA and CDR2 is YSYEKL. This CDR3 is built from 17 residues. V dropped 2 bases and J dropped 3 bases, with 18 bases sitting between them.

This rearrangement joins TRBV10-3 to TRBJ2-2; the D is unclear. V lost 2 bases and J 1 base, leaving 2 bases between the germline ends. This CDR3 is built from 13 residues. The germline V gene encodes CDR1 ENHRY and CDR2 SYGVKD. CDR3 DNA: TGTGCCATCAGTGAGGAGAACACCGGGGAGCTGTTTTTT. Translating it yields CAISEENTGELFF.

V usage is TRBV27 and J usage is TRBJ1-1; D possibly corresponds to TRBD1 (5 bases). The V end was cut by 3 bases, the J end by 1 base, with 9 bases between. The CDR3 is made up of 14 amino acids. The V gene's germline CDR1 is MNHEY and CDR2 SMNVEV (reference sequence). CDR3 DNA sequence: TGTGCCAGCAGTTTTCGGGGGGAGAACACTGAAGCTTTCTTT. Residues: CASSFRGENTEAFF.

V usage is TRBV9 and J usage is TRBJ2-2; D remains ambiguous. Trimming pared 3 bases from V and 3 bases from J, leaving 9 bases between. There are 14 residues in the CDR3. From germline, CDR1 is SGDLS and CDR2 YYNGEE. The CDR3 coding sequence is TGTGCCAGCAGCGGAGCACGGGACACCGGGGAGCTGTTTTTT. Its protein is CASSGARDTGELFF.

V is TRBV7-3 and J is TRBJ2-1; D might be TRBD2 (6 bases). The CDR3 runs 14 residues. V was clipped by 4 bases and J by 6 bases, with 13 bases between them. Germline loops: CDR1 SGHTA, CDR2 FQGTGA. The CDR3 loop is CASSSGTGINEQFF. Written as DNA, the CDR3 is TGTGCCAGCAGCTCCGGGACTGGGATCAATGAGCAGTTCTTC. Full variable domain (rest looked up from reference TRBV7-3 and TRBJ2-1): GAGVSQTPSNKVTEKGKYVELRCDPISGHTALYWYRQSLGQGPEFLIYFQGTGAADDSGLPNDRFFAVRPEGSVSTLKIQRTERGDSAVYLCASSSGTGINEQFFGPGTRLTVL.

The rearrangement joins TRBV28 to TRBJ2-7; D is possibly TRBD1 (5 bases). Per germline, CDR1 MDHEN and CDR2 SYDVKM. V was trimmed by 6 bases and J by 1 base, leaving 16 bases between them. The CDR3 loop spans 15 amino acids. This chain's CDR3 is CASRSISTVSYEQYF. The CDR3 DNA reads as TGTGCCAGCAGAAGTATATCGACAGTTTCCTACGAGCAGTACTTC.

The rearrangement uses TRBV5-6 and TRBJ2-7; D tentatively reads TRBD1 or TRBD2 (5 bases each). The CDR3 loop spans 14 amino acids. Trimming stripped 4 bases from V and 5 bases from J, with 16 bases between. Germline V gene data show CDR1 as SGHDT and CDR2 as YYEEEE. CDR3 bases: TGTGCCAGCAGCGCCGCGCAGGGACGCGACGAGCAGTACTTC. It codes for CASSAAQGRDEQYF.

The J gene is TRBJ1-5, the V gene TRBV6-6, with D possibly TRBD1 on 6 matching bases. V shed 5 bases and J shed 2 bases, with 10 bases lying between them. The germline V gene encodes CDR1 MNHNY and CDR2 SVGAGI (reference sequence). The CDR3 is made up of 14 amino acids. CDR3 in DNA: TGTGCCAGCAGTCCACAGGGAGGCAATCAGCCCCAGCATTTT. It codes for CASSPQGGNQPQHF.

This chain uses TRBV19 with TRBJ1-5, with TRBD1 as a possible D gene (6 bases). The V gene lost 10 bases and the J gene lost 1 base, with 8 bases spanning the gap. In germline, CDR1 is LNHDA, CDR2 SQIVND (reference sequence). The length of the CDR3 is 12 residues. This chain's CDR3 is CAKGESNQPQHF. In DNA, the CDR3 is TGTGCCAAGGGGGAAAGCAATCAGCCCCAGCATTTT.

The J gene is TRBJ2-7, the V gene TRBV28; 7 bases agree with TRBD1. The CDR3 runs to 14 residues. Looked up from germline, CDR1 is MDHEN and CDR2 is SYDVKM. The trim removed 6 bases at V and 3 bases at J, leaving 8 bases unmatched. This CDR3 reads CASSLPGQYYEQYF. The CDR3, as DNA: TGTGCCAGCAGCTTACCGGGACAGTACTACGAGCAGTACTTC.

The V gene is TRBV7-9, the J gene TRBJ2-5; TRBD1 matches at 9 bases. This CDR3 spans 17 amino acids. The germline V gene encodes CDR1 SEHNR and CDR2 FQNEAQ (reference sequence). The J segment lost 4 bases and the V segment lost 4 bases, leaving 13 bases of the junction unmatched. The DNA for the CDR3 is TGTGCCAGCAGCTCCTCCCGGACAGGGGTTGACAGAGAGACCCAGTACTTC. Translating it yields CASSSSRTGVDRETQYF.

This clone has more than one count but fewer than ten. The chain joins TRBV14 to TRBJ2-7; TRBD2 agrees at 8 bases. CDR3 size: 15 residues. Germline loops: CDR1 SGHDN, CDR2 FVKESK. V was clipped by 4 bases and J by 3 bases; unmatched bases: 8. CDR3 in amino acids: CASSLAGGAGYEQYF. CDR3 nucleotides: TGTGCCAGCAGCCTGGCGGGGGGCGCGGGCTACGAGCAGTACTTC.

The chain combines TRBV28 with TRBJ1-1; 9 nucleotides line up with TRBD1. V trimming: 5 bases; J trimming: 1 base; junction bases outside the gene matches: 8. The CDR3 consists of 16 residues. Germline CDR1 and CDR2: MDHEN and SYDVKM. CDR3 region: CASSITGGIGNTEAFF. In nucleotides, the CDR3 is TGTGCCAGCAGTATTACAGGGGGCATTGGGAACACTGAAGCTTTCTTT.

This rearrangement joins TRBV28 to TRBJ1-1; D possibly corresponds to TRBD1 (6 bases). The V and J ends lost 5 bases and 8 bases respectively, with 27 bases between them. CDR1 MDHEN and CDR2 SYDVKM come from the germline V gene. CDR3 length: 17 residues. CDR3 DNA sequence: TGTGCCAGCAGTGTACGGGTTTTGGGACAACAGAAGTTAGAAGCTTTCTTT. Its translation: CASSVRVLGQQKLEAFF. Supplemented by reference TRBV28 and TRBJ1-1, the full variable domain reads DVKVTQSSRYLVKRTGEKVFLECVQDMDHENMFWYRQDPGLGLRLIYFSYDVKMKEKGDIPEGYSVSREKKERFSLILESASTNQTSMYLCASSVRVLGQQKLEAFFGQGTRLTVV.

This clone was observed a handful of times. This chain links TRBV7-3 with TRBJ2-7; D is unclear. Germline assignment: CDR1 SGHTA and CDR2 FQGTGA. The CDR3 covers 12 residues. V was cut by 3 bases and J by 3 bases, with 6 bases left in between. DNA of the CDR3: TGTGCCAGCAGCTTTGACGGCTACGAGCAGTACTTC. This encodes CASSFDGYEQYF.

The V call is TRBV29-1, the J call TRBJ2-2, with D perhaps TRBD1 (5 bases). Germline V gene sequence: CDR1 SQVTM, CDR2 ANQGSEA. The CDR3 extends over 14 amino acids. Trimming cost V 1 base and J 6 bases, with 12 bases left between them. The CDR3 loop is CSVEAGLGAGELFF. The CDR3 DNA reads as TGCAGCGTTGAAGCAGGGCTAGGGGCCGGGGAGCTGTTTTTT.

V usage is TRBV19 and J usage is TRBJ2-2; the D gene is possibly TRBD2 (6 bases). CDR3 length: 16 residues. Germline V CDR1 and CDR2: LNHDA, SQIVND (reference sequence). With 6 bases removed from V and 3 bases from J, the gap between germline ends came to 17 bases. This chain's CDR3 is CASSEPRPGDTGELFF. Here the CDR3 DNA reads TGTGCCAGTAGCGAACCCAGACCGGGGGACACCGGGGAGCTGTTTTTT.

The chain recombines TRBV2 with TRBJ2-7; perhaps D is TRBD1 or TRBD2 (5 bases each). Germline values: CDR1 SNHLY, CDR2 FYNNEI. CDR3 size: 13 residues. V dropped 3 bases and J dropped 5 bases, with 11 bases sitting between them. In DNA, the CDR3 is TGTGCCAGCAGTGACCGGGGACCCAACGAGCAGTACTTC. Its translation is CASSDRGPNEQYF.

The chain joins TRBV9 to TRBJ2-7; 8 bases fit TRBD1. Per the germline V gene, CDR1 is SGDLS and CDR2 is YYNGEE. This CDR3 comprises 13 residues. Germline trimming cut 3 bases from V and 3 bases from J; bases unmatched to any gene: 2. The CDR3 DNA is TGTGCCAGCAGCGCGGACAGGGACTACGAGCAGTACTTC. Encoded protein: CASSADRDYEQYF.

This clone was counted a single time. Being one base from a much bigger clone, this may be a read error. CDR3 residues: CASSSWAGAYEQYF. In nucleotides, the CDR3 is TGTGCCAGCAGTTCTTGGGCAGGGGCCTACGAGCAGTACTTC. The rearrangement joins TRBV28 to TRBJ2-7; D may be TRBD1 (6 bases). Germline V gene sequence: CDR1 MDHEN, CDR2 SYDVKM. This CDR3 is built from 14 residues. V lost 4 bases and J lost 2, with 12 bases in between.

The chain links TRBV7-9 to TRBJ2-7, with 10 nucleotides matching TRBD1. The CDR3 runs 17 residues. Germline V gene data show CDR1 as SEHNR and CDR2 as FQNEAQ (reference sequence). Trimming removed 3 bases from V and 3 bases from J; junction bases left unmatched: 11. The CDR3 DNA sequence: TGTGCCAGCAGCTTTGGGCCCCGGGACAGGGGTCTCTACGAGCAGTACTTC. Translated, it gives CASSFGPRDRGLYEQYF.

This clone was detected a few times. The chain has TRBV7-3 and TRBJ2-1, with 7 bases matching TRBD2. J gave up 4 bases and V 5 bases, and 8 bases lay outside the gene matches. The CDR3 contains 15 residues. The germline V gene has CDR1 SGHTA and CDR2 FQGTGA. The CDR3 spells CASSPPGLTYNEQFF. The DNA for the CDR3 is TGTGCCAGCAGCCCGCCGGGACTAACTTACAATGAGCAGTTCTTC.